Presented here are 19 T cell receptor beta chains from one specimen sequenced in a study of blood T cell repertoires in COVID-19. The protocol was immunoSEQ multiplex PCR, while the TCRdb copy is restricted to in-frame clones and leaves out a portion. The sample includes 77,000 or so clones, 80% to 90% of them seen just once. The source material was peripheral blood. The receptors here all came from a man aged 45 to 65 with active COVID-19.

The J gene is TRBJ2-2, the V gene TRBV7-9; 10 nucleotides agree with TRBD1. Germline lookup yields CDR1 SEHNR and CDR2 FQNEAQ (reference sequence). The CDR3 is 22 residues long. V lost 5 bases to trimming and J lost 4 bases; unmatched junction nucleotides: 25. The CDR3 DNA follows: TGTGCCAGCAGCACGCAGGACGGGACGGACAGGGGGACCAAAGGTGGCACCGGGGAGCTGTTTTTT. Translated: CASSTQDGTDRGTKGGTGELFF.

The chain joins TRBV5-1 to TRBJ2-3; TRBD2 might be the D (5 bases). Germline-derived CDR1 and CDR2 are SGHRS and YFSETQ. Trimming stripped 2 bases from V and 4 bases from J, with 8 bases between. The CDR3 covers 13 residues. In nucleotides, the CDR3 is TGCGCCAGCAGCTTCGGAGGCGCAGATACGCAGTATTTT. Translated, it gives CASSFGGADTQYF.

This chain links TRBV2 with TRBJ2-1, with 13 nucleotides matching TRBD2. This CDR3 contains 15 residues. Germline CDR1 reads SNHLY; CDR2 reads FYNNEI. Germline trimming cut 5 bases from V and 6 bases from J; bases unmatched to any gene: 4. CDR3: CASSLLAGGGNEQFF. Here the CDR3 DNA reads TGTGCCAGCAGTTTACTAGCGGGGGGGGGCAATGAGCAGTTCTTC.

This clone was picked up one time. The chain has TRBV18 and TRBJ1-2; the match to TRBD1 covers 7 bases. Trimming at V came to 3 bases and at J to 8 bases, leaving 12 bases not matched to a gene. Germline CDR1 and CDR2: KGHSH and LQKENI. CDR3 length: 15 residues. The CDR3 region has the DNA TGTGCCAGCTCACCTTCTGACAGGGCTGGGAGCGGCTACACCTTC. This gives the protein CASSPSDRAGSGYTF.

This clone was seen a single time. J is TRBJ1-4 and V is TRBV6-1, with 10 nucleotides matching TRBD1. The CDR3 spans 16 residues. Germline V gene sequence: CDR1 MNHNS, CDR2 SASEGT. Trimming cost V 0 bases and J 6 bases; bases outside gene matches: 4. CDR3 residues: CASSEALGQGDEKLFF. The CDR3 coding sequence is TGTGCCAGCAGTGAAGCGCTAGGACAGGGGGATGAAAAACTGTTTTTT.

The genes are TRBV5-4 and TRBJ2-2, with D uncertain. The ends were cut back, 4 bases at V and 1 base at J, with 11 bases in the middle. Looked up from germline, CDR1 is SGHNT and CDR2 is YYREEE (reference sequence). CDR3 length: 15 residues. CDR3 region: CASSTTMVNTGELFF. Written as DNA, the CDR3 is TGTGCCAGCAGCACAACGATGGTGAACACCGGGGAGCTGTTTTTT.

V and J are TRBV2 and TRBJ2-2; 8 bases are shared with TRBD2. This CDR3 comprises 19 residues. The germline V gene has CDR1 SNHLY and CDR2 FYNNEI. V was clipped by 3 bases and J by 0 bases; unmatched bases: 12. The chain's CDR3 is CASSDLYLPGLANTGELFF. As DNA, the CDR3 is TGTGCCAGCAGTGACTTATACCTCCCGGGACTAGCGAACACCGGGGAGCTGTTTTTT. Complete variable domain (other parts from reference TRBV2 and TRBJ2-2): EPEVTQTPSHQVTQMGQEVILRCVPISNHLYFYWYRQILGQKVEFLVSFYNNEISEKSEIFDDQFSVERPDGSNFTLKIRSTKLEDSAMYFCASSDLYLPGLANTGELFFGEGSRLTVL.

The genes are TRBV5-1 and TRBJ2-1, with 11 bases aligning to TRBD2. Germline CDR1 and CDR2: SGHRS and YFSETQ. The CDR3 totals 15 residues. Losses at the gene ends were 2 bases for V and 3 bases for J; bases not matched to a gene: 1. The CDR3 bases are TGCGCCAGCAGCTTCACTAGCGGGGGCTACAATGAGCAGTTCTTC. This encodes CASSFTSGGYNEQFF.

The CDR3 loop is CASRWERGGSSYNEQFF. The CDR3 DNA reads TGTGCCAGTAGATGGGAGCGAGGTGGTAGTTCTTACAATGAGCAGTTCTTC. The V call is TRBV19, the J call TRBJ2-1; weak D call: TRBD2 (5 bases). V lost 6 bases to trimming and J lost 4 bases, with 22 bases between them. This CDR3 is 17 amino acids long. Germline CDR1 is LNHDA and CDR2 is SQIVND (reference sequence).

The V gene is TRBV25-1, the J gene TRBJ1-1; weak D call: TRBD1 (5 bases). The CDR3 has 12 amino acids. V gave up 6 bases and J gave up 11 bases, with 16 bases separating them. Looked up from germline, CDR1 is MGHDK and CDR2 is SYGVNS. DNA for the CDR3: TGTGCCAGCAGGGGGGGGACTCGCCGCGCTTTCTTT. Its translation: CASRGGTRRAFF.

In nucleotides, the CDR3 is TGCGCCAGCAGCCCTGGGCGTAGCGGGGGTACAGATACGCAGTATTTT. Translated: CASSPGRSGGTDTQYF. This sequence joins TRBV4-1 and TRBJ2-3; 9 positions match TRBD2. CDR1 is MGHRA and CDR2 is YSYEKL in the germline V gene. Germline trimming cut 4 bases from V and 3 bases from J; bases unmatched to any gene: 8. The CDR3 contains 16 residues.

The V and J genes are TRBV19 and TRBJ1-2, with D possibly TRBD1 on 6 matching bases. The CDR3 has 14 amino acids. Per the germline V gene, CDR1 is LNHDA and CDR2 is SQIVND (reference sequence). V lost 6 bases and J 8 bases, leaving 19 bases between the germline ends. The CDR3 sequence: CASRDSGFLWGYTF. The CDR3 region has the DNA TGTGCCAGTAGGGACAGTGGCTTTTTGTGGGGCTACACCTTC.

The genes are TRBV3-1 (or the pseudogene TRBV3-2) and TRBJ2-1, with 7 bases fitting TRBD2. V was pared by 3 bases and J by 6 bases, with 11 bases of the junction left unmatched. Germline V gives CDR1 LGHDT, CDR2 YNNKEL (reference sequence). The CDR3 covers 16 residues. DNA for the CDR3: TGTGCCAGCAGCCACGCCCCGGGACTAACGTCCAATGAGCAGTTCTTC. It translates to CASSHAPGLTSNEQFF.

Concerning this clone itself: Relative to the germline gene, one junction end is altered; a read error may explain this. This chain joins TRBV15 and TRBJ1-4; 9 bases map to TRBD1. The CDR3 is 20 residues long. CDR1 is LNHNV and CDR2 is YYDKDF in the germline V gene (reference sequence). The CDR3 bases are TGTGCCACCAGCCGAGACCAAATACAGGGGGCGAGTAGAGCTAATGAAAAACTGTTTTTT. Translation gives CATSRDQIQGASRANEKLFF. The complete variable domain, with remaining parts taken from reference TRBV15 and TRBJ1-4, reads DAMVIQNPRYQVTQFGKPVTLSCSQTLNHNVMYWYQQKSSQAPKLLFHYYDKDFNNEADTPDNFQSRRPNTSFCFLDIRSPGLGDTAMYLCATSRDQIQGASRANEKLFFGSGTQLSVL.

The chain couples TRBV5-1 to TRBJ2-3, with 9 bases lining up with TRBD2. The J segment lost 4 bases and the V segment lost 0 bases, leaving 12 bases of the junction unmatched. CDR1 and CDR2 (germline): SGHRS, YFSETQ. The CDR3 length is 18 residues. CDR3 sequence: CASSLAVSIAGVADTQYF. The CDR3 DNA reads TGCGCCAGCAGCTTGGCGGTCTCGATAGCGGGAGTAGCAGATACGCAGTATTTT.

The sample holds one count of this clone. The chain is built from TRBV19 and TRBJ2-5; 8 bases map to TRBD1. The germline V gene has CDR1 LNHDA and CDR2 SQIVND (reference sequence). This CDR3 spans 15 amino acids. V dropped 1 base and J dropped 2; count of bases not matched to a gene: 3. The CDR3 nucleotides read TGTGCCAGTAGTATAGTCCGGACAGGGCAAGAGACCCAGTACTTC. It translates to CASSIVRTGQETQYF.

The V gene is TRBV28, the J gene TRBJ2-7; D is uncertain. This CDR3 spans 12 amino acids. V shed 2 bases and J shed 3 bases, with 5 bases lying between them. CDR1 and CDR2 (germline): MDHEN, SYDVKM. In nucleotides, the CDR3 is TGTGCCAGCAGTTTAAACATCTACGAGCAGTACTTC. It codes for CASSLNIYEQYF.

This chain uses TRBV24-1 with TRBJ2-3; D remains ambiguous. V lost 4 bases and J 0 bases, leaving 10 bases between the germline ends. This CDR3 is built from 15 residues. Per the germline V gene, CDR1 is KGHDR and CDR2 is SFDVKD. CDR3 in amino acids: CATSERSSSTDTQYF. The CDR3 nucleotides read TGTGCCACCAGTGAAAGGAGTTCTAGCACAGATACGCAGTATTTT.

This clone was seen only once. The chain joins TRBV3-1 (or the pseudogene TRBV3-2) to TRBJ2-3, with D possibly matching TRBD2 (6 bases). V was pared by 3 bases and J by 6 bases, with 19 bases between. Germline V lookup: CDR1 LGHDT, CDR2 YNNKEL (reference sequence). The CDR3 loop spans 16 amino acids. The CDR3 coding sequence is TGTGCCAGCAGCCAGGTTCTAGCGCGAGTTCCCGATACGCAGTATTTT. Encoded protein: CASSQVLARVPDTQYF.